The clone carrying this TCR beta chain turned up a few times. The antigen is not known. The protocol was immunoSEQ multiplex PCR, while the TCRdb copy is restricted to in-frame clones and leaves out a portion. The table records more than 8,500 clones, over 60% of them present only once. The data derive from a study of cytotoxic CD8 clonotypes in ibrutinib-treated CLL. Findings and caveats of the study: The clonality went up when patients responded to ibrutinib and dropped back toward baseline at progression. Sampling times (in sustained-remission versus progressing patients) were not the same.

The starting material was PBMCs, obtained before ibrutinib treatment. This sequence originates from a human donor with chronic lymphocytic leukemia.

CDR3 protein: CASSLDNNEQFF. CDR3 DNA sequence: TGCGCCAGCAGCTTGGACAACAATGAGCAGTTCTTC. J is TRBJ2-1 and V is TRBV5-1; D is unresolved. The germline V and J ends were trimmed by 0 bases and 5 bases, with 3 bases remaining between them. This CDR3 is 12 amino acids long. The germline V gene encodes CDR1 SGHRS and CDR2 YFSETQ. The full variable domain, rest sourced from reference TRBV5-1 and TRBJ2-1, is KAGVTQTPRYLIKTRGQQVTLSCSPISGHRSVSWYQQTPGQGLQFLFEYFSETQRNKGNFPGRFSGRQFSNSRSEMNVSTLELGDSALYLCASSLDNNEQFFGPGTRLTVL.